The 13 T cell receptor beta chains listed next were all sequenced from one sample in a study of identifying expanded T cells in peripheral blood. Clones were sequenced by immunoSEQ multiplex PCR, and TCRdb holds only the in-frame ones, with some missing. Found here are 60,000 to 70,000 clones, about 90% of them singletons; the top ten hold around 4.6%. Material: blood. Source of these receptors: a person aged 18 to 75 in good health.

V and J are TRBV9 and TRBJ1-4; the D gene is possibly TRBD1 (5 bases). This CDR3 comprises 15 residues. CDR1 and CDR2 (germline): SGDLS, YYNGEE. The V gene lost 4 bases and the J gene lost 0 bases, with 10 bases spanning the gap. In DNA form, the CDR3 reads TGTGCCAGCAGCCCCCAGGGTTCAACTAATGAAAAACTGTTTTTT. Translation: CASSPQGSTNEKLFF.

This clone was counted between two and nine times. The chain joins TRBV28 to TRBJ2-7; 8 bases fit TRBD1. The V gene end was trimmed by 6 bases and the J gene end by 7 bases; junction bases not matched to a gene: 14. Germline V gene sequence: CDR1 MDHEN, CDR2 SYDVKM. This CDR3 spans 15 amino acids. CDR3 DNA sequence: TGTGCCAGCAGGGAGTACCTGGGGACAGGTGAAGAGCAGTACTTC. Translation: CASREYLGTGEEQYF.

The CDR3: CASSFAGRDTEAFF. CDR3 sequence (DNA): TGTGCCAGCAGCTTCGCGGGGAGGGACACTGAAGCTTTCTTT. V and J are TRBV5-6 and TRBJ1-1; D not resolved. The V gene's germline CDR1 is SGHDT and CDR2 YYEEEE. V was clipped by 2 bases and J by 3 bases, with 11 bases between them. The CDR3 loop spans 14 amino acids.

This chain uses TRBV28 with TRBJ2-7, with D perhaps matching TRBD1 or TRBD2 (6 bases each). The V gene lost 8 bases and the J gene lost 4 bases, with 15 bases spanning the gap. This CDR3 is 13 amino acids long. Germline values: CDR1 MDHEN, CDR2 SYDVKM. This CDR3 reads CASYGRDKYEQYF. In DNA, the CDR3 is TGTGCCAGCTATGGGCGGGACAAATACGAGCAGTACTTC.

The chain links TRBV5-5 to TRBJ2-2; D is ambiguous. Trimming removed 4 bases from V and 4 bases from J, with 8 bases in between. CDR3 size: 13 residues. Germline V gene lookup returns CDR1 SGHKS and CDR2 YYEKEE (reference sequence). In DNA, the CDR3 is TGTGCCAGCAGCCCACTCGGCACCGGGGAGCTGTTTTTT. Amino acids: CASSPLGTGELFF.

This chain connects TRBV6-5 to TRBJ2-5, with TRBD1 matching over 8 bases. The J segment lost 6 bases and the V segment lost 6 bases, leaving 6 bases of the junction unmatched. Germline-derived CDR1 and CDR2 are MNHEY and SVGAGI. This CDR3 has 13 residues. CDR3 DNA sequence: TGTGCCAGCAGCGAGGGACAGGTGAAGACCCAGTACTTC. Translated, it gives CASSEGQVKTQYF.

The rearrangement joins TRBV30 to TRBJ2-7; the D is unclear. This CDR3 region has 13 residues. Trimming removed 4 bases at V and 3 bases at J, with 13 bases between. The V gene's germline CDR1 is GTSNPN and CDR2 SVGIG (reference sequence). In DNA form, the CDR3 reads TGTGCCTGGATTCCTGCAGGCCACTACGAGCAGTACTTC. This translates into CAWIPAGHYEQYF.

The chain has TRBV13 and TRBJ2-1; 7 bases match TRBD2. This CDR3 has 18 amino acids. V was pared by 5 bases and J by 8 bases, with 21 bases of the junction left unmatched. The germline V gene encodes CDR1 PRHDT and CDR2 FYEKMQ (reference sequence). CDR3 bases: TGTGCCAGCAGCCCAGACAGTAAAGGACTAGTGGGGGTCGATGAGCAGTTCTTC. Its protein product is CASSPDSKGLVGVDEQFF.

The chain employs TRBV2 and TRBJ2-1, with 8 bases fitting TRBD2. Germline trimming cut 6 bases from V and 4 bases from J; bases unmatched to any gene: 5. The germline CDR1 and CDR2 sequences are SNHLY and FYNNEI. The CDR3 has 14 amino acids. CDR3 coding DNA: TGTGCCAGCAGGAGTCGGGGGGGGTACAATGAGCAGTTCTTC. This translates into CASRSRGGYNEQFF.

This clone was detected only a few times. The chain combines TRBV4-3 with TRBJ2-7; either TRBD1 or TRBD2 may fit D (5 bases each). Deletions cut 0 bases from V and 3 bases from J, with 18 bases between. CDR3 length: 17 amino acids. Germline V gene lookup returns CDR1 LGHNA and CDR2 YSLEER. The CDR3 sequence is CASSQEGERRRLYEQYF. The CDR3 nucleotides are TGCGCCAGCAGCCAAGAAGGGGAGCGCCGGCGCCTCTACGAGCAGTACTTC.

CDR3 DNA sequence: TGTGCCAGCAGGGACAGGGTAAGCTACGAGCAGTACTTC. It yields the protein CASRDRVSYEQYF. The rearrangement links TRBV25-1 to TRBJ2-7; 8 bases are shared with TRBD1. V shed 6 bases, J shed 3 bases, and the junction held 4 bases outside the gene matches. This CDR3 is 13 amino acids long. Germline V gene sequence: CDR1 MGHDK, CDR2 SYGVNS.

In this sample, this clone turned up once. The chain is built from TRBV6-5 and TRBJ1-2, with D perhaps TRBD1 (6 bases). Looked up from germline, CDR1 is MNHEY and CDR2 is SVGAGI. The CDR3 totals 15 residues. V lost 6 bases and J 5 bases, leaving 19 bases between the germline ends. The CDR3 loop reads CASRALGGASYGYTF. As DNA, the CDR3 is TGTGCCAGCAGGGCCCTCGGGGGGGCGAGTTATGGCTACACCTTC.

The rearrangement joins TRBV5-1 to TRBJ2-1; D may correspond to TRBD1 or TRBD2 (6 bases each). This CDR3 has 15 amino acids. Trimming removed 0 bases from V and 1 base from J, with 8 bases in between. CDR1 and CDR2 (germline): SGHRS, YFSETQ. The CDR3 reads CASSLAGASYNEQFF. CDR3 DNA sequence: TGCGCCAGCAGCTTGGCGGGGGCTTCCTACAATGAGCAGTTCTTC.